This entry lists 26 T cell receptor beta chains sequenced from one sample in a study of CD8+CD57+ T cells in acquired aplastic anemia listed by TCRdb under 2018. Sequencing was carried out with an Illumina HiSeq 2000. Profiling of TCR beta VDJ combinations and CDR3 sequences used genomic DNA as the template. In TCRdb, the public reads were trimmed at Q25 with fastp and aligned with MiXCR, with productive beta chains retained. Rows with a matching CDR3 protein are joined into one entry that keeps the most common DNA and genes. Across this sample there are hundreds of thousands of distinct CDR3 sequences, with 25% to 40% seen only once. Clones ranked in the top ten supply nearly 0.85% of the sample. The patients picked for sequencing were ones in whom flow cytometry had shown an expansion of CD8+CD57+ cells. Source material: sorted CD4+, CD8+, or CD8+CD57+ T cells (not recorded which) from PBMCs. These receptors all come from a human donor with aplastic anemia.

The chain uses TRBV7-2 and TRBJ2-1; 7 bases align to TRBD1. V was clipped by 4 bases and J by 7 bases; unmatched bases: 16. The CDR3 is made up of 17 amino acids. Germline CDR1 SGHTA, CDR2 FQGNSA. The CDR3 nucleotides are TGTGCCAGCAGCTCTTACTCGGGACAGAACTTCTGGAATGAGCAGTTCTTC. Protein product: CASSSYSGQNFWNEQFF.

This clonotype has ten or more counts. Here the CDR3 reads CASSLARRGNQPQHF. The DNA of the CDR3 is TGTGCCAGCAGCTTGGCCAGGAGGGGCAATCAGCCCCAGCATTTT. The V gene is TRBV5-8, the J gene TRBJ1-5; D gene unclear. Germline-derived CDR1 and CDR2 are SGHTS and YDEGEE. V shed 0 bases and J shed 2 bases, with 9 bases lying between them. The CDR3 runs 15 residues. Looking up the rest from reference TRBV5-8 and TRBJ1-5 gives the full variable domain: EAGVTQSPTHLIKTRGQQATLRCSPISGHTSVYWYQQALGLGLQFLLWYDEGEERNRGNFPPRFSGRQFPNYSSELNVNALELEDSALYLCASSLARRGNQPQHFGDGTRLSIL.

The J gene is TRBJ1-1, the V gene TRBV6-5, with D maybe TRBD1 (5 bases). CDR1 and CDR2 (germline): MNHEY, SVGAGI. CDR3 length equals 16 residues. Trimming cost V 0 bases and J 4 bases, with 15 bases left between them. In DNA form, the CDR3 reads TGTGCCAGCAGTTACTCGTATTCAGGGTTGCTCACTGAAGCTTTCTTT. Translation gives CASSYSYSGLLTEAFF.

This clonotype was observed at least ten times. The rearrangement joins TRBV20-1 to TRBJ1-6; TRBD1 matches at 10 bases. Trimming at V came to 4 bases and at J to 7 bases, leaving 13 bases not matched to a gene. The length of the CDR3 is 17 residues. Germline V gene data show CDR1 as DFQATT and CDR2 as SNEGSKA (reference sequence). DNA of the CDR3: TGCAGTGCTAAGCTAATGGGCGGACAGGGGGTGAATTCACCCCTCCACTTT. This codes for CSAKLMGGQGVNSPLHF.

Regarding this clonotype: Compared with germline, one end of the junction differs, possibly owing to a read error. The rearrangement uses TRBV7-7 and TRBJ1-3; D gene uncertain. This CDR3 contains 14 residues. CDR1 SSHAT and CDR2 FNYEAQ come from the germline V gene (reference sequence). The CDR3 loop reads CASSLAVAGNTIYF. The CDR3 nucleotides read TGTGCTAGCAGCTTAGCAGTGGCTGGAAACACCATATATTTT.

This clonotype was seen more than once but under ten times. J is TRBJ2-1 and V is TRBV25-1, with D perhaps matching TRBD2 (7 bases). V shed 9 bases and J shed 10 bases, with 28 bases lying between them. Per germline, CDR1 MGHDK and CDR2 SYGVNS. This CDR3 is 16 amino acids long. CDR3 coding DNA: TGTGCCAGTAGCACCTTTAGCGGCGGGGGCGGGGGCGAGCAGTTCTTC. This gives the protein CASSTFSGGGGGEQFF.

This clonotype has only a few counts. The chain employs TRBV5-1 and TRBJ2-3; D call uncertain. The germline V gene encodes CDR1 SGHRS and CDR2 YFSETQ. Between the trimmed V and J ends, which lost 0 bases and 2 bases, there was a span of 7 bases. The CDR3 loop spans 14 amino acids. The DNA of the CDR3 is TGCGCCAGCAGCTTGGTACAGTCCACAGATACGCAGTATTTT. Amino acids: CASSLVQSTDTQYF. The full variable domain, rest sourced from reference TRBV5-1 and TRBJ2-3, is KAGVTQTPRYLIKTRGQQVTLSCSPISGHRSVSWYQQTPGQGLQFLFEYFSETQRNKGNFPGRFSGRQFSNSRSEMNVSTLELGDSALYLCASSLVQSTDTQYFGPGTRLTVL.

This clonotype was picked up a small number of times. This rearrangement joins TRBV6-1 to TRBJ2-1; D is tentatively TRBD1 or TRBD2 (5 bases each). The CDR3 sequence is 15 residues long. Trimming pared 2 bases from V and 3 bases from J, leaving 11 bases between. Germline assignment: CDR1 MNHNS and CDR2 SASEGT. The DNA of the CDR3 is TGTGCCAGCAGTGAACCGGGACGGCACTACAATGAGCAGTTCTTC. Protein sequence: CASSEPGRHYNEQFF.

This clonotype occurred a few times. CDR3 region: CASRQGAGVDGYTF. The CDR3 DNA reads TGTGCCAGCAGGCAGGGGGCTGGGGTTGATGGCTACACCTTC. V and J are TRBV25-1 and TRBJ1-2, with 8 bases matching TRBD1. Germline-derived CDR1 and CDR2 are MGHDK and SYGVNS. The junction had 9 bases not matched to a gene; V was cut back by 6 bases and J by 6 bases. The CDR3 has 14 amino acids.

Turning to this clonotype: A much larger clone lies a single base off, so this may be a read error. The genes are TRBV2 and TRBJ1-2; D is ambiguous. The germline gives CDR1 SNHLY, CDR2 FYNNEI. The CDR3 contains 14 residues. Written as DNA, the CDR3 is TGTGCCAGCAGTGTACTCCAGACTAACTATGCCTACACCTTC. It encodes CASSVLQTNYAYTF.

A few counts support this clonotype. The chain has TRBV20-1 and TRBJ2-3; 15 bases align to TRBD2. The ends lost 0 bases at V and 6 bases at J; junction bases unmatched: 4. This CDR3 has 16 residues. Germline lookup yields CDR1 DFQATT and CDR2 SNEGSKA (reference sequence). The CDR3 region has the DNA TGCAGTGCTAGAGAGGGACTAGCGGGGGGAGACGATACGCAGTATTTT. Translation gives CSAREGLAGGDDTQYF.

This clonotype has more than one count but fewer than ten. The chain combines TRBV20-1 with TRBJ1-5; D is perhaps TRBD1 (5 bases). The CDR3 spans 14 residues. The germline gives CDR1 DFQATT, CDR2 SNEGSKA (reference sequence). DNA of the CDR3: TGCAGCTTTAAAAAAGGACAAAGCAATCAGCCCCAGCATTTT. This encodes CSFKKGQSNQPQHF.

This clonotype has at least ten counts. The chain combines TRBV6-2 or TRBV6-3 with TRBJ1-6; D not resolved. CDR3 length: 12 residues. V dropped 8 bases and J dropped 8 bases, with 10 bases sitting between them. The germline gives CDR1 MNHEY, CDR2 SVGEGT. CDR3 sequence (DNA): TGTGCCAGCGAGAAGAGGGATTCACCCCTCCACTTT. This sequence encodes CASEKRDSPLHF.

This clonotype was seen a few times. V and J are TRBV5-1 and TRBJ1-1, with 7 bases lining up with TRBD1. Germline CDR1 SGHRS, CDR2 YFSETQ. CDR3 size: 15 residues. With 4 bases clipped from V and 5 bases from J, the junction kept 11 bases outside the gene matches. CDR3 in DNA: TGCGCCAGCAGCACTACCGACAGGGTAACGACTGAAGCTTTCTTT. Translated, it gives CASSTTDRVTTEAFF.

The J gene is TRBJ2-7, the V gene TRBV2; the D call may be TRBD1 or TRBD2 (5 bases each). Germline loops: CDR1 SNHLY, CDR2 FYNNEI. V lost 6 bases to trimming and J lost 2 bases, with 11 bases between them. The CDR3 is 13 amino acids. CDR3 protein: CASRAGSTYEQYF. The DNA for the CDR3 is TGTGCCAGCAGAGCAGGGAGCACCTACGAGCAGTACTTC.

This clonotype was counted at least ten times. The chain couples TRBV7-2 to TRBJ1-1; possible D gene TRBD1, 5 bases. Trimming removed 5 bases at V and 3 bases at J, with 16 bases between. Per germline, CDR1 SGHTA and CDR2 FQGNSA. The length of the CDR3 is 15 residues. The CDR3 protein is CASSRVGAGDTEAFF. CDR3 in DNA: TGTGCCAGCAGCAGGGTCGGGGCTGGGGACACTGAAGCTTTCTTT.

This rearrangement joins TRBV7-2 to TRBJ1-2; D ambiguous. CDR3 length equals 15 residues. CDR1 is SGHTA and CDR2 is FQGNSA in the germline V gene. Trimming took 4 bases from V and 9 from J, leaving 21 bases between them. CDR3 nucleotides: TGTGCCAGCAGCTCTAACGATAGGAGGCGTTTCAGCTACACCTTC. It is translated as CASSSNDRRRFSYTF.

This sequence joins TRBV5-1 and TRBJ2-5; the D gene is possibly TRBD1 (5 bases). The V and J ends lost 4 bases and 1 base respectively, with 11 bases between them. The germline V gene has CDR1 SGHRS and CDR2 YFSETQ. This CDR3 spans 14 amino acids. CDR3 nucleotide sequence: TGCGCCAGCAGCCCGCCAGGGCCCCAAGAGACCCAGTACTTC. Translated: CASSPPGPQETQYF.

In this sample, this clonotype turned up once. V usage is TRBV15 and J usage is TRBJ1-6; D is undetermined. V shed 1 base and J shed 11 bases, with 12 bases lying between them. In germline, CDR1 is LNHNV, CDR2 YYDKDF (reference sequence). The CDR3 loop spans 14 amino acids. Here the CDR3 reads CATSRAGDQTPLHF. In DNA form, the CDR3 reads TGTGCCACCAGCAGAGCCGGGGATCAGACACCCCTCCACTTT.

The V call is TRBV6-1, the J call TRBJ2-7; 8 bases match TRBD1. Germline CDR1 MNHNS, CDR2 SASEGT. This CDR3 is built from 14 residues. After removal of 6 bases from V and 1 base from J, the junction contained 5 bases not matched to a gene. This CDR3 reads CASRRQGLSYEQYF. CDR3 nucleotides: TGTGCCAGCAGACGACAGGGGCTGTCCTACGAGCAGTACTTC.

The CDR3 sequence: CASSETGSRVTYEQFF. DNA of the CDR3: TGTGCCAGCAGCGAGACCGGGTCTCGAGTAACATATGAGCAGTTCTTC. The chain couples TRBV11-1 to TRBJ2-1, with D uncertain. The CDR3 extends over 16 amino acids. Trimming stripped 5 bases from V and 8 bases from J, with 22 bases between. Germline V gene lookup returns CDR1 SGHAT and CDR2 FQDESV (reference sequence).

This chain connects TRBV20-1 to TRBJ2-5; the D is unclear. The CDR3 runs to 13 residues. Germline CDR1 reads DFQATT; CDR2 reads SNEGSKA (reference sequence). V was cut by 4 bases and J by 2 bases, with 11 bases left in between. The CDR3 is CSATALTQETQYF. The CDR3 nucleotides read TGCAGTGCTACCGCACTAACACAAGAGACCCAGTACTTC.

A few counts support this clonotype. This chain links TRBV5-1 with TRBJ2-7; perhaps TRBD1 as D (5 bases). The CDR3 extends over 15 amino acids. Trimming cost V 0 bases and J 3 bases, with 13 bases left between them. The germline V gene encodes CDR1 SGHRS and CDR2 YFSETQ. In nucleotides, the CDR3 is TGCGCCAGCAGCTTGGAGGGGATCCCCCTCTACGAGCAGTACTTC. The encoded protein is CASSLEGIPLYEQYF.

The genes are TRBV20-1 and TRBJ2-1, with 8 bases matching TRBD2. Germline V gene lookup returns CDR1 DFQATT and CDR2 SNEGSKA (reference sequence). This CDR3 has 15 amino acids. V shed 1 base and J 7 bases; nucleotides not matched to a gene: 9. CDR3 residues: CSARGLREGRNEQFF. The CDR3, as DNA: TGCAGTGCTAGAGGGTTACGGGAGGGCCGGAATGAGCAGTTCTTC.

V and J are TRBV20-1 and TRBJ2-1, with 9 bases aligning to TRBD2. Germline loops: CDR1 DFQATT, CDR2 SNEGSKA (reference sequence). The CDR3 totals 15 residues. Trimming cost V 5 bases and J 7 bases; bases outside gene matches: 12. The CDR3 DNA follows: TGCAGTGCTCATGCGCTAGCGGGATTCTTAAATGAGCAGTTCTTC. It codes for CSAHALAGFLNEQFF.

This rearrangement joins TRBV12-3 or TRBV12-4 to TRBJ1-5, with D hard to call. This CDR3 comprises 16 residues. V was trimmed by 5 bases and J by 0 bases, leaving 14 bases between them. The CDR3 DNA is TGTGCCAGCAGTACATCGGACGGGTATAGCAATCAGCCCCAGCATTTT. Residues: CASSTSDGYSNQPQHF.